This T cell receptor beta chain was sequenced in a study of sequential checkpoint blockade in melanoma. Looking at the study overall: DNA from 91 pretreatment tumor samples underwent TCRβ immunosequencing. Matched biopsies came pretreatment and at week 13 for 20 to 25 patients.

The germline V gene has CDR1 GTSNPN and CDR2 SVGIG (reference sequence). The CDR3 contains 14 residues. Trimming cost V 0 bases and J 1 base, with 10 bases left between them. Regarding treatment: randomized to nivolumab then ipilimumab (arm A) or the reverse (arm B). None of the patients previously received DNA-damaging chemotherapy. Clones were sequenced by immunoSEQ multiplex PCR, and TCRdb holds only the in-frame ones, with some missing. This sample carries about 9,600 clones, approximately 25% of them seen once, and the ten largest clones take 17%. The sequence was collected from a human donor with melanoma. The chain is built from TRBV30 and TRBJ2-7, with TRBD2 as a possible D gene (6 bases). The sequences come from tumor tissue (inferred from file names), collected from a patient given nivolumab and ipilimumab in sequence. The CDR3 reads CAWSVLAASYEQYF. The CDR3 DNA reads TGTGCCTGGAGTGTCTTAGCGGCATCCTACGAGCAGTACTTC.